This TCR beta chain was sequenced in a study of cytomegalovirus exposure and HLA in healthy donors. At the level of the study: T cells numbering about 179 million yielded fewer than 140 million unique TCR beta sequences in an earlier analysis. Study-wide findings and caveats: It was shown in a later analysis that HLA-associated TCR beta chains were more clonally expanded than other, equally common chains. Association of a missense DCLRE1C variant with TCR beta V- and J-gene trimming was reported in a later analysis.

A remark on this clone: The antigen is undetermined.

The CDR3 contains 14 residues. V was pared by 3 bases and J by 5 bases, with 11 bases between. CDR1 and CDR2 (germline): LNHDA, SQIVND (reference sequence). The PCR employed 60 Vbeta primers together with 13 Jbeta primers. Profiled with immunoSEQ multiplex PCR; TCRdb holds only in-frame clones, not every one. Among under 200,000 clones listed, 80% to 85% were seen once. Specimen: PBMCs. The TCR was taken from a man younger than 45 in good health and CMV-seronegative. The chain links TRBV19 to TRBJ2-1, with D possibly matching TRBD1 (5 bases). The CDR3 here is CASSIGDRNNEQFF. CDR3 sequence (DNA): TGTGCCAGTAGTATTGGCGACAGAAACAATGAGCAGTTCTTC.